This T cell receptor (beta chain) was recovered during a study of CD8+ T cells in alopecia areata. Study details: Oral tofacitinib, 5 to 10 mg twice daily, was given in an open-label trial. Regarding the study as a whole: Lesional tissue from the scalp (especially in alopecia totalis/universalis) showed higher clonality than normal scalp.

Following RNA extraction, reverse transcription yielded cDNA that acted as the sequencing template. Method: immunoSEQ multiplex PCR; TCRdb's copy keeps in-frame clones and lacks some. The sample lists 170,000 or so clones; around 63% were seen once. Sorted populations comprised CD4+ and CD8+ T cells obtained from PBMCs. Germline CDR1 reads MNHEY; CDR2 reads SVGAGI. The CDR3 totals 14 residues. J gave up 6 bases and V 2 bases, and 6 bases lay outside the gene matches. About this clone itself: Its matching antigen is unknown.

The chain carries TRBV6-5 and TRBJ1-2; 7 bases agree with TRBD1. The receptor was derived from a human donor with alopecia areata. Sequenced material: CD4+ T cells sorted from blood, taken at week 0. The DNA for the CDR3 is TGTGCCAGCAGTTACCTGCAGGGGGGCCATGGCTACACCTTC. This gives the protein CASSYLQGGHGYTF.